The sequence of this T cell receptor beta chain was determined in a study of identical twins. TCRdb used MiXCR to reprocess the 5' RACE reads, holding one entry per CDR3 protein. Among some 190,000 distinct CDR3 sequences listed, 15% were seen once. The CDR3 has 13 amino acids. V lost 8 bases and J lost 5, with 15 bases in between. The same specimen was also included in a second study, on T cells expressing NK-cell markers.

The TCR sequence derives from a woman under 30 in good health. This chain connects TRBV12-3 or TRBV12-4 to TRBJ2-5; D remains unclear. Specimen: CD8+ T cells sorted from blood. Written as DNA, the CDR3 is TGTGCCAGCCAACGACGAACCTCGGAGACCCAGTACTTC. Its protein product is CASQRRTSETQYF.